These T cell receptor beta chains were read from a single sample in a study of blood T cells in healthy people across ages. Using its own MiXCR run on the 5' RACE reads, TCRdb lists one record per CDR3 protein. The data contain 890,000 or so distinct CDR3 sequences, around 62% of them seen just once; the ten biggest clones take up 28%. The sample comprised blood. Receptors originate from a young man in good health. Both conserved end residues are part of each CDR3. A D gene is named only where the DNA matches it firmly. Rows may omit the clone size; those that give it use once, few, many or a size class.

clone_size d_call j_call v_call cdr3_aa cdr3_nt
many TRBD1 TRBJ2-6 TRBV6-1 CASSGQGSGANVLTF TGTGCCAGCAGCGGACAGGGCTCTGGGGCCAACGTCCTGACTTTC
. . TRBJ2-7 TRBV15 CATSARLDEQYF TGTGCCACCAGCGCCCGGTTGGACGAGCAGTACTTC
. . TRBJ2-1 TRBV13 CASSQSVDNEQFF TGTGCCAGCAGCCAGTCTGTTGACAATGAGCAGTTCTTC
few . TRBJ2-1 TRBV15 CATSSTSSEQFF TGTGCCACCAGCAGTACTAGCTCCGAGCAGTTCTTC
few TRBD1 TRBJ2-1 TRBV5-1 CASSIGQGASYNEQFF TGCGCCAGCAGCATTGGACAGGGGGCGTCCTACAATGAGCAGTTCTTC
once TRBD1 TRBJ1-6 TRBV6-5 CASRPGQGSPLHF TGTGCCAGCAGGCCGGGACAGGGATCACCCCTCCACTTT
. . TRBJ2-1 TRBV4-1 CASSLSQDLRREQFF TGCGCCAGCAGCCTAAGCCAAGATTTACGACGTGAGCAGTTCTTC
. . TRBJ2-5 TRBV2 CASRILAIQETQYF TGTGCCAGCAGGATACTAGCAATTCAAGAGACCCAGTACTTC
. TRBD1 TRBJ2-5 TRBV20-1 CSAGNRDRGQETQYF TGCAGTGCTGGGAACCGGGACAGGGGTCAAGAGACCCAGTACTTC
. TRBD2 TRBJ2-1 TRBV28 CASRPSYSGNPYNEQFF TGTGCCAGCAGGCCCTCCTATAGCGGGAATCCTTACAATGAGCAGTTCTTC
. TRBD2 TRBJ2-7 TRBV24-1 CATSDPGLASEQYF TGTGCCACCAGTGACCCAGGACTAGCCAGCGAGCAGTACTTC
few . TRBJ1-5 TRBV5-1 CASSLGGGPYSNQPQHF TGCGCCAGCAGCTTGGGGGGGGGACCCTATAGCAATCAGCCCCAGCATTTT
few TRBD2 TRBJ2-1 TRBV24-1 CATSDPTRGGRNEQFF TGTGCCACCAGTGACCCCACCCGGGGGGGCCGAAATGAGCAGTTCTTC
. . TRBJ1-6 TRBV9 CASSGGGSGSPLHF TGTGCCAGCAGCGGAGGGGGGTCGGGTTCACCCCTCCACTTT
. . TRBJ2-5 TRBV2 CASEQETQYF TGTGCCAGCGAACAAGAGACCCAGTACTTC
. TRBD1 TRBJ1-6 TRBV30 CAWSAGTANSPLHF TGTGCCTGGAGTGCAGGGACAGCCAATTCACCCCTCCACTTT
. TRBD2 TRBJ2-1 TRBV3-1 CASNPSGGASEQFF TGTGCCAGCAACCCTAGCGGGGGGGCCTCTGAGCAGTTCTTC
. . TRBJ2-5 TRBV7-8 CASSLTLRGTGETQYF TGTGCCAGCAGCCTCACCCTCAGGGGCACGGGGGAGACCCAGTACTTC
. . TRBJ2-7 TRBV6-1 CASSRAGPDEQYF TGTGCCAGCAGTCGAGCAGGGCCTGACGAGCAGTACTTC
. . TRBJ2-1 TRBV7-2 CASSLARGHYNEQFF TGTGCCAGCAGCTTAGCCCGAGGGCACTACAATGAGCAGTTCTTC
. TRBD1 TRBJ1-2 TRBV6-5 CASSYQTGTVNNYGYTF TGTGCCAGCAGTTACCAAACCGGGACAGTAAATAACTATGGCTACACCTTC
. . TRBJ2-3 TRBV20-1 CSSPTGSTDTQYF TGCAGTTCTCCTACTGGAAGCACAGATACGCAGTATTTT
. . TRBJ2-1 TRBV9 CASVANEQFF TGTGCCAGCGTGGCAAATGAGCAGTTCTTC
. . TRBJ2-3 TRBV6-2/TRBV6-3 CASSYAQQDVKLTDTQYF TGTGCCAGCAGTTACGCCCAACAGGACGTAAAACTCACAGATACGCAGTATTTT
once . TRBJ2-4 TRBV10-3 CAISDRWDLAKNIQYF TGTGCCATCAGTGATAGGTGGGACTTAGCCAAAAACATTCAGTACTTC
. TRBD2 TRBJ2-2 TRBV29-1 CSVAERGSTGELFF TGCAGCGTGGCCGAGCGGGGGAGCACCGGGGAGCTGTTTTTT
once . TRBJ2-2 TRBV20-1 CSARLTMHTGELFF TGCAGTGCTAGGCTGACTATGCACACCGGGGAGCTGTTTTTT
. TRBD1 TRBJ2-1 TRBV9 CASSVQAGTGIHNEQFF TGTGCCAGCAGCGTTCAGGCCGGGACAGGTATACACAATGAGCAGTTCTTC
. . TRBJ1-4 TRBV7-9 CASSTQTGHEKLFF TGTGCCAGCAGCACCCAAACAGGGCATGAAAAACTGTTTTTT
. TRBD2 TRBJ2-1 TRBV4-3 CASSQSLANNEQFF TGCGCCAGCAGCCAGTCACTAGCGAACAATGAGCAGTTCTTC
. . TRBJ1-2 TRBV29-1 CSVESWGQNGYTF TGCAGCGTTGAGTCATGGGGGCAGAATGGCTACACCTTC
. . TRBJ2-4 TRBV6-2/TRBV6-3 CASSHSRVQYF TGTGCCAGCAGTCACTCTAGAGTGCAGTACTTC
. . TRBJ2-1 TRBV11-2 CASSLGTTAYNEQFF TGTGCCAGCAGCTTAGGGACTACAGCCTACAATGAGCAGTTCTTC
few . TRBJ2-6 TRBV7-9 CASSSVLTGRTGANVLTF TGTGCCAGCAGCTCGGTTCTGACAGGGAGGACTGGGGCCAACGTCCTGACTTTC
few . TRBJ1-2 TRBV12-3/TRBV12-4 CASSFETSTVNYGYTF TGTGCCAGCAGTTTTGAAACATCCACCGTCAACTATGGCTACACCTTC
. TRBD2 TRBJ2-5 TRBV12-3/TRBV12-4 CASSSGLAREETQYF TGTGCCAGCAGTTCGGGACTAGCGAGAGAAGAGACCCAGTACTTC
once . TRBJ1-2 TRBV7-2 CASSPSSPGYGYTF TGTGCCAGCAGCCCCTCCAGTCCTGGCTATGGCTACACCTTC
few TRBD1 TRBJ2-7 TRBV20-1 CSAEGTGSYEQYF TGCAGTGCCGAGGGGACAGGGTCCTACGAGCAGTACTTC
. . TRBJ1-4 TRBV20-1 CSARRTGLGKLNEKLFF TGCAGTGCTAGACGTACAGGGTTGGGGAAGTTGAATGAAAAACTGTTTTTT
. . TRBJ2-5 TRBV7-3 CASSLLSRGETQYF TGTGCCAGCAGCTTACTTTCCAGGGGAGAGACCCAGTACTTC
. TRBD1 TRBJ2-7 TRBV6-1 CASRGTGPSSYEQYF TGTGCCAGCAGGGGGACAGGGCCCAGCTCCTACGAGCAGTACTTC
. TRBD2 TRBJ2-1 TRBV7-6 CANSSGLAGNEQFF TGTGCCAACAGCTCGGGACTAGCGGGGAATGAGCAGTTCTTC
. . TRBJ1-2 TRBV7-3 CASSLSLAGDGYTF TGTGCCAGCAGCTTAAGTTTGGCGGGAGATGGCTACACCTTC
few . TRBJ2-1 TRBV6-5 CASSPPTLTHYNEQFF TGTGCCAGCAGCCCCCCAACATTGACTCACTACAATGAGCAGTTCTTC
. . TRBJ2-2 TRBV12-3/TRBV12-4 CASSYLGRPNTGELFF TGTGCCAGCAGCTACTTGGGGAGACCGAACACCGGGGAGCTGTTTTTT